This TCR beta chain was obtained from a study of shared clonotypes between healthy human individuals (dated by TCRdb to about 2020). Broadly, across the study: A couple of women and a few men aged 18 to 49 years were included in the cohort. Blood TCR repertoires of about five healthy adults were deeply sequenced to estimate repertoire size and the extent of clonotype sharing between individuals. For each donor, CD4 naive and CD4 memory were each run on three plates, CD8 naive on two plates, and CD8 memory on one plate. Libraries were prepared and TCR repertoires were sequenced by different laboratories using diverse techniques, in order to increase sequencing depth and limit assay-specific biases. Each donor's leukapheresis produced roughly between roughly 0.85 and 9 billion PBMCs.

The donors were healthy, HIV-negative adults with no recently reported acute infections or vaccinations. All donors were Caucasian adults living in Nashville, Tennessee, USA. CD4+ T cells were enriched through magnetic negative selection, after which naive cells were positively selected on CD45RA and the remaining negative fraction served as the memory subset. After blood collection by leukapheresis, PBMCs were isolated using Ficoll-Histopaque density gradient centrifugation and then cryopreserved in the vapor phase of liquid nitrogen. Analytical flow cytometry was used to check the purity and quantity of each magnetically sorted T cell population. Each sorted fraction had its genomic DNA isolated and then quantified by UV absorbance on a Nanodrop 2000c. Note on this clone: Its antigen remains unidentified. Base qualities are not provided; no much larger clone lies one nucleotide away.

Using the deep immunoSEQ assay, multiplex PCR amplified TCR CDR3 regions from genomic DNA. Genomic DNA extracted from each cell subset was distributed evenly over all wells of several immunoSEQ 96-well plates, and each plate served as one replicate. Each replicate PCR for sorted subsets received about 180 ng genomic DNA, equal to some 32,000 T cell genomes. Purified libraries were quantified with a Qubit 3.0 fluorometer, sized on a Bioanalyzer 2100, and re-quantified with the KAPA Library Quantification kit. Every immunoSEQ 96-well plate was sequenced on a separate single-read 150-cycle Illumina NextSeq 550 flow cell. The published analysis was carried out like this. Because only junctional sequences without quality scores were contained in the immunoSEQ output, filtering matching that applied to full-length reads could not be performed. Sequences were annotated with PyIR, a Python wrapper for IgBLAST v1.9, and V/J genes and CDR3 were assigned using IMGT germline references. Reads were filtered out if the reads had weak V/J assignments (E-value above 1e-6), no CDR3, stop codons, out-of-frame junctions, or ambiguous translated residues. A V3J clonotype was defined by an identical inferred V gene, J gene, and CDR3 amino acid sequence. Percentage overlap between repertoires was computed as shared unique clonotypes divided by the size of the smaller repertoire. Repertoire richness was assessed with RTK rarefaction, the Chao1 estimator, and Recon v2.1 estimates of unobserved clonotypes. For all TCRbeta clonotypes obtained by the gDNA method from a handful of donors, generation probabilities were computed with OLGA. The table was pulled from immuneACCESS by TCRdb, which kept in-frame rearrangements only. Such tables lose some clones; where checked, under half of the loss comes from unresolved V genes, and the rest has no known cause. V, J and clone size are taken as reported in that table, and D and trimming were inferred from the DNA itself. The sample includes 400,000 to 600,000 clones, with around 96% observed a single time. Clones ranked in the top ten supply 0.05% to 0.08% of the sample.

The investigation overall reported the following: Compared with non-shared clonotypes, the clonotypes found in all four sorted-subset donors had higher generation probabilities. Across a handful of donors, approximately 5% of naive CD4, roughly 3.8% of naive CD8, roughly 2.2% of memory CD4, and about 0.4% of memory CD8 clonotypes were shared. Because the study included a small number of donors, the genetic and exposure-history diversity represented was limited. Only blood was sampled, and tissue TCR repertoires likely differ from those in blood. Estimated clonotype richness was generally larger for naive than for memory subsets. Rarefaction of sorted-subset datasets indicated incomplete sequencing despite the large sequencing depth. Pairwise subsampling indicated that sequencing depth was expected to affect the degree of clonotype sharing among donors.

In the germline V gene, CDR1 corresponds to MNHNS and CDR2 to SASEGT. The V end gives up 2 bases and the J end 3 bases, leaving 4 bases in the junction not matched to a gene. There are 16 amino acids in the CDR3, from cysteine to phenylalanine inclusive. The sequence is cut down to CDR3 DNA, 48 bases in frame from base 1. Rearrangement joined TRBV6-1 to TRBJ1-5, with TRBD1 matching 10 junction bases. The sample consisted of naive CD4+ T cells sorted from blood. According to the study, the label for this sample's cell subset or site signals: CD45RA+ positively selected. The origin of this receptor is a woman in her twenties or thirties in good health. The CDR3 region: CASSEWGTGDNQPQHF. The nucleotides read TGTGCCAGCAGTGAATGGGGGACAGGGGACAATCAGCCCCAGCATTTT.